This record concerns one T cell receptor beta chain sequence. This sample was taken from a study of T cell changes during pregnancy in multiple sclerosis. Profiled with immunoSEQ multiplex PCR; TCRdb holds only in-frame clones, not every one. The repertoire holds 91,000 or so clones, with approximately 95% as singletons. The CDR3 runs to 18 residues. From germline, CDR1 is SQVTM and CDR2 ANQGSEA. Trimming removed 3 bases from V and 0 bases from J; junction bases left unmatched: 10. The receptor's source is a female donor with multiple sclerosis, enrolled in a pregnancy study. Sequencing used peripheral blood, obtained after pregnancy. The chain uses TRBV29-1 and TRBJ2-1, with TRBD2 identical over 11 bases. This chain's CDR3 is CSVESPLTSGSSYNEQFF. CDR3 in DNA: TGCAGCGTTGAGTCCCCTCTAACTAGCGGGAGCTCCTACAATGAGCAGTTCTTC.